This T cell receptor beta chain was captured by sequencing in a study of blood T cell repertoires in COVID-19 (dated by TCRdb to 2020 to 2022). As for the study more broadly: Samples covering the acute and convalescent phases of COVID-19 were provided by collaborators in the United States, Italy and Spain. The material from the prospective study consisted of cDNA or gDNA derived from T cells, B-cell-depleted T cells, or PBMCs. Deeply sampled blood TCRbeta repertoires from subjects exposed to, actively infected with, or recovered from COVID-19 were included in the dataset. The repertoires were made available in a free public database intended to serve as a resource for research on the immune response to SARS-CoV-2. Samples came from the ongoing ImmuneRACE study (first 160 participants) plus 1,254 subjects from 6 global collaborators. Sample metadata almost always included a de-identified subject ID, COVID-19 status, age in years and sex. Where available, HLA class I and class II types were taken from metadata supplied by the sample provider and were not determined by assay-based typing. The paper's findings and limits, for the study overall: The quantity of clinical and demographic metadata differed by source and by participant and was supplied without curation.

On this clone: The antigen it binds to is not known. No qualities accompany the bases; no much larger clone lies one base away.

The immunoSEQ Assay, a bias-controlled multiplex PCR, was used to amplify TCRbeta CDR3 regions from genomic DNA. The original pipeline was this. The number of nucleated cells in each sample was estimated by amplification of reference gene primers within the assay. To quantify the absolute abundance of each unique TCRbeta CDR3 rearrangement, sequence reads were collapsed and filtered. For each sample, productive Simpson clonality was calculated as the square root of Simpson's diversity index over productive rearrangements. TCRdb provides this immuneACCESS table in a form limited to in-frame rearrangements. Some clones are lacking; in checked studies, under half of them reflect an unresolved V gene, and why the rest are absent is not known. That table furnishes V, J and clone size, whereas the DNA furnished D and trimming. The sample has roughly 40,000 clones on record, roughly 88% of them singletons. Clones ranked in the top ten supply 25% to 35% of the sample.

The CDR3 numbers 14 residues from cysteine through phenylalanine. This entry keeps only the CDR3 DNA: 42 bases, framed from base 1. V drops 4 bases and J drops 0 bases, leaving 11 bases in between. The CDR1 and CDR2 encoded by the germline V gene are SGHRS and YFSETQ. Whole blood was collected in K2EDTA tubes by collaborating institutions according to the institutions' own protocols. For TCRbeta analysis, collaborator samples were shipped as frozen whole blood, as isolated PBMCs, or as DNA extracted from either sample type. This chain is built from TRBV5-1 and TRBJ2-7; a weak D assignment points to TRBD2 (6 bases agree). This clonotype originated in an elderly woman with acute or convalescent COVID-19. The specimen sequenced was peripheral blood. The DNA reads as follows: TGCGCCAGCAGCCCGCGGGGACTCTCCTACGAGCAGTACTTC. The translation is CASSPRGLSYEQYF.